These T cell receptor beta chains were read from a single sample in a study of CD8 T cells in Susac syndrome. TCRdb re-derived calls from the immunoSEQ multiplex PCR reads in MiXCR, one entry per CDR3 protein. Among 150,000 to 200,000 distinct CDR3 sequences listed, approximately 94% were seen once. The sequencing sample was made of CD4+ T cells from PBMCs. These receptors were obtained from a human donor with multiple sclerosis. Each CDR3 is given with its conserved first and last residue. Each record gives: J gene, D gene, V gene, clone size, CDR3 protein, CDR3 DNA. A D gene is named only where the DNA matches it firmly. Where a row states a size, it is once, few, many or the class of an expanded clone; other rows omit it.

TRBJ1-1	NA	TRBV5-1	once	CASSPTVMNTEAFF	TGCGCCAGCAGTCCTACAGTAATGAACACTGAAGCTTTCTTT
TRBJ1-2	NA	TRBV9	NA	CASSSRGDPGDYGYTF	TGTGCCAGCAGCTCGCGTGGGGACCCAGGAGACTATGGCTACACCTTC
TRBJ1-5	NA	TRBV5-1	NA	CASSLDPGQPQHF	TGCGCCAGCAGCTTGGATCCGGGTCAGCCCCAGCATTTT
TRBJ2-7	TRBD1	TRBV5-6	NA	CASSLRQGRYEQYF	TGTGCCAGCAGCCTCAGACAGGGACGCTACGAGCAGTACTTC
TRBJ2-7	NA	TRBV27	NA	CASSYGPLYEQYF	TGTGCCAGCAGTTACGGACCACTCTACGAGCAGTACTTC
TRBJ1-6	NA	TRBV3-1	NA	CASSQGGLNNSPLHF	TGTGCCAGCAGCCAAGGGGGTCTCAATAATTCACCCCTCCACTTT
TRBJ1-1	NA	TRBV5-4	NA	CASSSLGAEAFF	TGTGCCAGCAGCTCCCTAGGGGCCGAAGCTTTCTTT
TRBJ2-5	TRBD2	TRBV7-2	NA	CASRTGGGTQETQYF	TGTGCCAGCAGGACGGGAGGCGGGACGCAAGAGACCCAGTACTTC
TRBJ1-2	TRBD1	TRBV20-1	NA	CSGTGGNGYTF	TGCAGCGGAACAGGGGGCAATGGCTACACCTTC
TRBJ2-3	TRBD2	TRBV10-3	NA	CAIIFGSGRGADTQYF	TGTGCCATCATTTTCGGTAGCGGGAGAGGAGCAGATACGCAGTATTTT
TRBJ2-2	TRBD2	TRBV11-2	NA	CASSVAGTGELFF	TGTGCCAGCAGCGTAGCGGGCACCGGGGAGCTGTTTTTT
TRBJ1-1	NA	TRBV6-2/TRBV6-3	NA	CASRNGGVSVTEAFF	TGTGCCAGCAGAAACGGCGGGGTGTCGGTCACTGAAGCTTTCTTT
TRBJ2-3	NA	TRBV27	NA	CASTPRVRPDTQYF	TGTGCCAGCACCCCAAGGGTCCGCCCAGATACGCAGTATTTT
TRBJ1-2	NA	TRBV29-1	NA	CSVVPTVFDGYTF	TGCAGCGTTGTCCCGACAGTATTTGATGGCTACACCTTC
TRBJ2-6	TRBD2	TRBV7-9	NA	CAGRVSGANVLTF	TGTGCCGGGAGGGTCTCTGGGGCCAACGTCCTGACTTTC
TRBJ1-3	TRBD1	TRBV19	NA	CATTTGTGAGNTIYF	TGTGCCACAACAACCGGGACAGGGGCTGGAAACACCATATATTTT
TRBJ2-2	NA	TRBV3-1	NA	CASSQGGTTGELFF	TGTGCCAGCAGCCAAGGGGGCACTACCGGGGAGCTGTTTTTT
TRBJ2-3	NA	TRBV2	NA	CASHSPLLLSAEEDTQYF	TGTGCCAGCCACTCACCCCTCCTTTTAAGCGCGGAAGAAGATACGCAGTATTTT
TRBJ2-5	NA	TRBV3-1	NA	CASSQVGRRGTQYF	TGTGCCAGCAGCCAAGTTGGCCGTCGGGGGACCCAGTACTTC
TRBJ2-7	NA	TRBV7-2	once	CASSRDPQGEQYF	TGTGCCAGCAGCCGGGACCCCCAGGGCGAGCAGTACTTC
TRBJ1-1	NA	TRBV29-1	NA	CSAGPRTEEAFF	TGCAGCGCCGGTCCCAGGACAGAAGAAGCTTTCTTT
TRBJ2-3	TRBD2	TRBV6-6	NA	CASSYSGGGADTQYF	TGTGCCAGCAGTTACTCGGGGGGGGGAGCAGATACGCAGTATTTT
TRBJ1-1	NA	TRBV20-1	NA	CSASHRVANTEAFF	TGCAGTGCTAGTCACAGGGTAGCGAACACTGAAGCTTTCTTT
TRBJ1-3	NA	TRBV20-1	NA	CSARPGSSGNTIYF	TGCAGTGCTAGACCAGGGAGCTCTGGAAACACCATATATTTT
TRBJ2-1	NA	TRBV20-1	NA	CSATPGGAGVRREQFF	TGCAGTGCTACCCCAGGGGGGGCGGGAGTTAGGAGGGAGCAGTTCTTC
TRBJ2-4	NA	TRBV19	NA	CASRRQEGSLYF	TGTGCCAGTAGACGGCAGGAAGGCTCCTTGTACTTC
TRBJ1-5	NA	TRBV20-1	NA	CSATPPLGGKNQPQHF	TGCAGTGCTACACCCCCCTTGGGAGGGAAAAATCAGCCCCAGCATTTT
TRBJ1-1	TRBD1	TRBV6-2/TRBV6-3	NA	CASSYAGQGRAFF	TGTGCCAGCAGTTACGCGGGACAGGGAAGGGCTTTCTTT
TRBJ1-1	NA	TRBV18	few	CASSPRDTEAFF	TGTGCCAGCTCACCCCGGGACACTGAAGCTTTCTTT
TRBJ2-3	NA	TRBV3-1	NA	CASSQDSGKTTDTQYF	TGTGCCAGCAGCCAAGATAGCGGAAAAACCACAGATACGCAGTATTTT
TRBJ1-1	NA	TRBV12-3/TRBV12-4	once	CASSETTEAFF	TGTGCCAGCAGTGAGACGACTGAAGCTTTCTTT
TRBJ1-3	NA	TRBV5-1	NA	CASSGESGNTIYF	TGCGCCAGCAGCGGGGAATCTGGAAACACCATATATTTT
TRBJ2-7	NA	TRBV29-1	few	CSVDFGGYEQYF	TGCAGCGTTGACTTTGGGGGATACGAGCAGTACTTC
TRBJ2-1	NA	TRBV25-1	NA	CASSALVLAHNEQFF	TGTGCCAGCAGCGCCCTAGTCCTCGCACACAATGAGCAGTTCTTC
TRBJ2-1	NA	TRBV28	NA	CASSFVPGYEQFF	TGTGCCAGCAGTTTTGTTCCGGGGTATGAGCAGTTCTTC
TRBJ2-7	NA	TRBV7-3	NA	CASSSSQGEQYF	TGTGCCAGCAGCTCCTCCCAGGGAGAGCAGTACTTC
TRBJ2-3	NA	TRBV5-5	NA	CASSSDSFADTQYF	TGTGCCAGCAGCTCTGACAGCTTCGCAGATACGCAGTATTTT
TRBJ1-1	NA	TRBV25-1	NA	CASSGRDQGPEAFF	TGTGCCAGCAGTGGGCGGGATCAAGGGCCTGAAGCTTTCTTT
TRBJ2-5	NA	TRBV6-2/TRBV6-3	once	CASSGTITIGTQYF	TGTGCCAGCAGTGGGACCATAACTATAGGGACCCAGTACTTC